The entry below describes one T cell receptor beta chain. Antigen unknown. CDR1 and CDR2 (germline): DFQATT, SNEGSKA (reference sequence). This CDR3 has 14 residues. V was pared by 7 bases and J by 0 bases, with 3 bases of the junction left unmatched. This record belongs to a study of blood T cells in healthy people across ages. It was with a sample-barcoded 5' primer and a J-beta primer mix that a second PCR of roughly 7 to 12 cycles was run. In TCRdb, the 5' RACE reads were re-called with MiXCR into one record per CDR3 protein. The data show under 950,000 distinct CDR3 sequences, over 20% seen once. Study results and limitations: Naive T cell percentage strongly correlated with TCR beta diversity.

The chain uses TRBV20-1 and TRBJ2-6, with 7 bases identical to TRBD1. The sequencing sample was made of blood. The TCR was taken from an older man in good health. CDR3 loop: CSGRGSSGANVLTF. CDR3 nucleotides: TGCAGTGGCAGGGGGAGCTCTGGGGCCAACGTCCTGACTTTC.